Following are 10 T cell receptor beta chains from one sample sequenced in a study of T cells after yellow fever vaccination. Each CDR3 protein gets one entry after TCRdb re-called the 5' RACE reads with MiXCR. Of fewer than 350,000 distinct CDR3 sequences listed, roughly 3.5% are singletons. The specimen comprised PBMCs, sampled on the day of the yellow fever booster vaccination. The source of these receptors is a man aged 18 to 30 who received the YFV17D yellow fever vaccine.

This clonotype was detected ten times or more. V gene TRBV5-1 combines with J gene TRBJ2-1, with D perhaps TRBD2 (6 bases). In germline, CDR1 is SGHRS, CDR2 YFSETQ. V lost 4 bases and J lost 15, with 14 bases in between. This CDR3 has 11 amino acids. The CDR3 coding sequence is TGCGCCAGCAGCCGACTCGGGGGACGGTTCTTC. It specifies CASSRLGGRFF.

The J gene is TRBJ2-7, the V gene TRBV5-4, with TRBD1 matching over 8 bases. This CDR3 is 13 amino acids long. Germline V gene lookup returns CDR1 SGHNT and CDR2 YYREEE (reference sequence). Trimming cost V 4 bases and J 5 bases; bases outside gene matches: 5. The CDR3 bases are TGTGCCAGCAGCCTGACAGGGGTCGACGAGCAGTACTTC. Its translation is CASSLTGVDEQYF.

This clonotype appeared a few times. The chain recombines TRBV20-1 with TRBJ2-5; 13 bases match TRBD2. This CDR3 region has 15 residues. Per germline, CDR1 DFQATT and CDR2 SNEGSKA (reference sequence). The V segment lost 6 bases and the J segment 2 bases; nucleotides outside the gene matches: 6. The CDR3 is CSADTGLAGQETQYF. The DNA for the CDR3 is TGCAGTGCCGACACGGGACTAGCGGGGCAAGAGACCCAGTACTTC.

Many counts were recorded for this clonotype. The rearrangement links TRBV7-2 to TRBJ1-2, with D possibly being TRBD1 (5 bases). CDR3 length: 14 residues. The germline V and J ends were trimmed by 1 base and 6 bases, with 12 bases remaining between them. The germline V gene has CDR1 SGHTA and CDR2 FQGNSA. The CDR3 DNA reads TGTGCCAGCAGCTTAGTGGGCAGGGCTGATGGCTACACCTTC. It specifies CASSLVGRADGYTF.

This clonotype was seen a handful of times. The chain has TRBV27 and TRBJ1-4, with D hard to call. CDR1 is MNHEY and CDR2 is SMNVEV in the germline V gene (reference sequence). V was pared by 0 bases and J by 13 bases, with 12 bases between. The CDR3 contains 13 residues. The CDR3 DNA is TGTGCCAGCAGTTTATCAGGGAGAAATACACTGTTTTTT. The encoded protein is CASSLSGRNTLFF. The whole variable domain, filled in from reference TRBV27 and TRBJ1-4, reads EAQVTQNPRYLITVTGKKLTVTCSQNMNHEYMSWYRQDPGLGLRQIYYSMNVEVTDKGDVPEGYKVSRKEKRNFPLILESPSPNQTSLYFCASSLSGRNTLFFGSGTQLSVL.

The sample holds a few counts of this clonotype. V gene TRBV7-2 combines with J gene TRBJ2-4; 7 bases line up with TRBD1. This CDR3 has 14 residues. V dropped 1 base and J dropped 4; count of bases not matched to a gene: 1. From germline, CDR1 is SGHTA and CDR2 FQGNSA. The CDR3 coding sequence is TGTGCCAGCAGCTTAGACAGGGGAAAAAACATTCAGTACTTC. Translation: CASSLDRGKNIQYF.

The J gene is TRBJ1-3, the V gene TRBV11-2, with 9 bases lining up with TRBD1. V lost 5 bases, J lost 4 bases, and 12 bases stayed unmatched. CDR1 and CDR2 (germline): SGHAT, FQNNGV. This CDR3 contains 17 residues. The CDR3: CASSPRRTGAGGNTIYF. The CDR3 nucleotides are TGTGCCAGCAGCCCCCGGAGGACAGGGGCGGGCGGAAACACCATATATTTT.

The CDR3: CAWTRRTGNYNEQFF. For the CDR3, the DNA is TGTGCCTGGACCCGTCGGACAGGGAATTACAATGAGCAGTTCTTC. V usage is TRBV30 and J usage is TRBJ2-1; 8 bases match TRBD1. The length of the CDR3 is 15 residues. CDR1 is GTSNPN and CDR2 is SVGIG in the germline V gene (reference sequence). Trimming removed 4 bases from V and 4 bases from J; junction bases left unmatched: 9.

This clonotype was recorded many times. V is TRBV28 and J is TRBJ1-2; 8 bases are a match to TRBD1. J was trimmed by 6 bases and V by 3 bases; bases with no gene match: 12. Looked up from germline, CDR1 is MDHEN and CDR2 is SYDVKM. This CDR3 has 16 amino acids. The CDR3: CASSLLGQGLKNGYTF. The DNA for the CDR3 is TGTGCCAGCAGTTTGCTCGGACAGGGTTTGAAGAATGGCTACACCTTC.

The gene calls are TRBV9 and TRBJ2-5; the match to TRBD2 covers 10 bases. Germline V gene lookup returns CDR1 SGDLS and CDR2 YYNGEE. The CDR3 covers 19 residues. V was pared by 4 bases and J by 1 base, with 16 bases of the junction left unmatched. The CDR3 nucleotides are TGTGCCAGCAGCCCCCGTACTAGCGGGGTAGCTGTTCTCCAAGAGACCCAGTACTTC. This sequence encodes CASSPRTSGVAVLQETQYF. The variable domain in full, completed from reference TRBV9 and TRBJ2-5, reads DSGVTQTPKHLITATGQRVTLRCSPRSGDLSVYWYQQSLDQGLQFLIQYYNGEERAKGNILERFSAQQFPDLHSELNLSSLELGDSALYFCASSPRTSGVAVLQETQYFGPGTRLLVL.